This passage covers 9 T cell receptor beta chains from one sample sequenced in a study of T-cell reconstitution after alpha-beta-depleted transplantation in children. Unique molecular identifiers were incorporated when the TCRbeta library was constructed. TCRdb passed the PCR reads through MiXCR, listing each CDR3 protein once. The table includes some 590,000 distinct CDR3 sequences, 8% to 11% detected once. The source was PBMCs from the stem cell graft donor, collected from the stem cell graft. The receptors here all came from a human donor who donated a stem cell graft to a child with acute myeloid leukemia.

In this sample, this clonotype turned up many times. The CDR3 DNA is TGCAGTGCTAGTTGGACTAGCGGGTCCATCGAGCAGTACTTC. This sequence encodes CSASWTSGSIEQYF. The chain links TRBV20-1 to TRBJ2-7, with TRBD2 matching over 11 bases. Germline-derived CDR1 and CDR2 are DFQATT and SNEGSKA (reference sequence). There are 14 residues in the CDR3. Germline trimming cut 3 bases from V and 6 bases from J; bases unmatched to any gene: 7.

This clonotype was observed a handful of times. The chain carries TRBV10-3 and TRBJ1-5, with 11 bases that match TRBD1. This CDR3 comprises 16 residues. Trimming removed 10 bases from V and 0 bases from J; junction bases left unmatched: 8. The germline gives CDR1 ENHRY, CDR2 SYGVKD. The CDR3 region is CATRPGQGDSNQPQHF. As DNA, the CDR3 is TGTGCCACCCGTCCGGGACAGGGGGATAGCAATCAGCCCCAGCATTTT.

Only a few counts were recorded for this clonotype. The chain links TRBV6-5 to TRBJ1-5, with D possibly TRBD1 on 6 matching bases. V was pared by 6 bases and J by 0 bases, with 9 bases between. The CDR3 has 14 amino acids. Germline CDR1 MNHEY, CDR2 SVGAGI. The CDR3 is CASRGHYSNQPQHF. In DNA, the CDR3 is TGTGCCAGCAGGGGACACTATAGCAATCAGCCCCAGCATTTT.

This clonotype was seen ten or more times. The chain joins TRBV5-1 to TRBJ2-7; perhaps TRBD2 as D (6 bases). The CDR3 consists of 14 residues. V lost 1 base, J lost 7 bases, and 15 bases lay in between. Germline V CDR1 and CDR2: SGHRS, YFSETQ. CDR3 in DNA: TGCGCCAGCAGCTTGCATGGAGGGACGAGAGAGCAGTACTTC. This translates into CASSLHGGTREQYF.

V is TRBV6-1 and J is TRBJ2-2; 12 positions match TRBD2. The ends lost 6 bases at V and 3 bases at J; junction bases unmatched: 5. From germline, CDR1 is MNHNS and CDR2 SASEGT. CDR3 size: 16 residues. Here the CDR3 DNA reads TGTGCCAGCAGACGGACTAGCGGGATGTACACCGGGGAGCTGTTTTTT. It yields the protein CASRRTSGMYTGELFF.

The V gene is TRBV5-1, the J gene TRBJ2-1, with 13 positions matching TRBD2. The V gene's germline CDR1 is SGHRS and CDR2 YFSETQ. The CDR3 sequence is 19 residues long. V was clipped by 6 bases and J by 0 bases; unmatched bases: 12. CDR3 protein: CASTKGTSGTFSSYNEQFF. CDR3 in DNA: TGCGCCAGCACCAAGGGGACTAGCGGGACCTTTAGCTCCTACAATGAGCAGTTCTTC.

This clonotype was counted many times. The CDR3 DNA is TGTGCCAGCAGCCCCGAGGCCGCCGGGGAGCTGTTTTTT. It codes for CASSPEAAGELFF. The chain carries TRBV7-3 and TRBJ2-2, with D unresolved. V was pared by 5 bases and J by 6 bases, with 10 bases between. In germline, CDR1 is SGHTA, CDR2 FQGTGA. CDR3 length: 13 amino acids.

The chain combines TRBV5-1 with TRBJ2-2; 10 bases agree with TRBD2. Germline CDR1 SGHRS, CDR2 YFSETQ. The J segment lost 1 base and the V segment lost 2 bases, leaving 8 bases of the junction unmatched. The CDR3 contains 18 residues. CDR3 protein: CASSFGSSGRRNTGELFF. The CDR3 bases are TGCGCCAGCAGCTTTGGCAGTAGCGGGAGGCGGAACACCGGGGAGCTGTTTTTT.

The chain carries TRBV18 and TRBJ1-1; tentatively, D is TRBD1 (5 bases). Germline V lookup: CDR1 KGHSH, CDR2 LQKENI. V lost 0 bases, J lost 5 bases, and 13 bases lay in between. The CDR3 runs 15 residues. CDR3 residues: CASSPPRVEGTEAFF. The CDR3 nucleotides read TGTGCCAGCTCACCACCGCGGGTAGAGGGGACTGAAGCTTTCTTT.